The 10 T cell receptor beta chains given below trace back to one sample, sequenced in a study of blood T cell repertoires in COVID-19. Sequencing was performed with immunoSEQ multiplex PCR; in TCRdb, only in-frame clones are kept and a portion is missing. The data show 360,000 or so clones, over 85% seen once. Specimen: peripheral blood. The origin of the receptors is a woman in her sixties with COVID-19, enrolled during active disease.

The CDR3 DNA reads TGTGCCAGTAGTCTTTGGGACAGGGATCGTGATCAGCCCCAGCATTTT. This translates into CASSLWDRDRDQPQHF. The chain couples TRBV19 to TRBJ1-5, with 9 bases matching TRBD1. CDR1 LNHDA and CDR2 SQIVND come from the germline V gene (reference sequence). The V segment lost 5 bases and the J segment 5 bases; nucleotides outside the gene matches: 10. The length of the CDR3 is 16 residues.

The chain uses TRBV30 and TRBJ2-6; 8 bases map to TRBD1. Germline CDR1 and CDR2: GTSNPN and SVGIG (reference sequence). The V segment lost 0 bases and the J segment 0 bases; nucleotides outside the gene matches: 7. The CDR3 extends over 18 amino acids. The CDR3 nucleotides are TGTGCCTGGAGTGTCACAGGGGGGCTACGCTCTGGGGCCAACGTCCTGACTTTC. This encodes CAWSVTGGLRSGANVLTF.

This chain joins TRBV7-2 and TRBJ2-3; weak D call: TRBD2 (6 bases). Germline V CDR1 and CDR2: SGHTA, FQGNSA. The CDR3 runs to 15 residues. Trimming left V 4 bases short and J 5 bases short, with 16 bases between. This CDR3 reads CASSSKAGSRDTQYF. The CDR3 DNA reads as TGTGCCAGCAGCTCGAAAGCGGGCAGTAGAGATACGCAGTATTTT. The full variable domain, in which reference TRBV7-2 and TRBJ2-3 provide the parts outside the CDR3, is GAGVSQSPSNKVTEKGKDVELRCDPISGHTALYWYRQSLGQGLEFLIYFQGNSAPDKSGLPSDRFSAERTGGSVSTLTIQRTQQEDSAVYLCASSSKAGSRDTQYFGPGTRLTVL.

V is TRBV6-2 or TRBV6-3 and J is TRBJ1-2; no clear D. Germline CDR1 MNHEY, CDR2 SVGEGT. V dropped 0 bases and J dropped 7 bases, with 18 bases sitting between them. This CDR3 has 16 amino acids. The CDR3: CASSYSRHLTFSGYTF. The CDR3 DNA reads as TGTGCCAGCAGTTACTCGCGCCATTTAACTTTCTCTGGCTACACCTTC.

V and J are TRBV28 and TRBJ2-5; 8 bases align to TRBD2. Germline V gives CDR1 MDHEN, CDR2 SYDVKM. Germline trimming cut 7 bases from V and 1 base from J; bases unmatched to any gene: 8. This CDR3 has 15 amino acids. The CDR3 sequence is CASNLISGGQETQYF. The CDR3 region has the DNA TGTGCCAGCAACCTGATAAGCGGGGGCCAAGAGACCCAGTACTTC.

This chain links TRBV15 with TRBJ1-5; D not certain. The CDR3 consists of 13 residues. V lost 4 bases and J 2 bases, leaving 6 bases between the germline ends. In germline, CDR1 is LNHNV, CDR2 YYDKDF (reference sequence). The CDR3 DNA sequence: TGTGCCACCAGCATCCGGGGCAATCAGCCCCAGCATTTT. This codes for CATSIRGNQPQHF.

The chain carries TRBV28 and TRBJ1-2, with no clear D. CDR1 and CDR2 from the germline V gene are MDHEN and SYDVKM. The CDR3 spans 15 residues. V was shortened by 5 bases and J by 8 bases, with 21 bases between the two germline ends. Here the CDR3 reads CASSPRMRAPGGYTF. The CDR3, as DNA: TGTGCCAGCAGTCCGCGGATGCGGGCCCCGGGGGGCTACACCTTC.

The count of this clone is one. This chain links TRBV5-1 with TRBJ1-2; 11 positions match TRBD1. Germline trimming cut 4 bases from V and 7 bases from J; bases unmatched to any gene: 9. CDR1 SGHRS and CDR2 YFSETQ come from the germline V gene. The CDR3 has 15 amino acids. The CDR3 loop reads CASSPGTGGRGGYTF. The CDR3 DNA is TGCGCCAGCAGCCCAGGGACAGGGGGACGAGGTGGCTACACCTTC.

The chain carries TRBV3-1 (or the pseudogene TRBV3-2) and TRBJ1-5; unclear D gene. CDR1 is LGHDT, CDR2 YNNKEL, per germline (reference sequence). This CDR3 is built from 15 residues. The V gene lost 2 bases and the J gene lost 0 bases, with 8 bases spanning the gap. For the CDR3, the DNA is TGTGCCAGCAGCCAAAACAGCTATAGCAATCAGCCCCAGCATTTT. Its translation: CASSQNSYSNQPQHF.

This chain connects TRBV28 to TRBJ1-6; no firm D call. Germline CDR1 and CDR2: MDHEN and SYDVKM. The CDR3 covers 14 residues. Trimming took 6 bases from V and 11 from J, leaving 17 bases between them. The CDR3 bases are TGTGCCAGCAGCCCCCCAGGTTCATTTACACCCCTCCACTTT. Protein product: CASSPPGSFTPLHF.